This T cell receptor (beta chain) was sequenced for a study of blood T cells in healthy people across ages. This clonotype was counted between two and nine times. The antigen is unknown. V gave up 2 bases and J gave up 6 bases, with 8 bases separating them. CDR1 LGHNT and CDR2 FRNRAP come from the germline V gene. This CDR3 spans 13 amino acids. Study-level findings and limits: The unknown donor CMV status may have confounded expanded clonotype changes.

Then a second PCR, running roughly 7 to 11 cycles, was carried out with a sample-barcoded 5' primer and a J-beta primer mix. The study obtained at least 2.5 million CDR3-containing paired-end reads from every sample. TCRdb independently ran MiXCR on the 5' RACE reads; one entry per CDR3 protein. Here the sample spans over 500,000 distinct CDR3 sequences, approximately 26% being singletons. These data were also filed under a second study, of T cells of mothers and their children.

The TCR sequence derives from a boy younger than 10 in good health. The specimen sequenced was blood. The chain links TRBV12-5 to TRBJ2-1; D not resolved. CDR3 protein: CASGLFPSNEQFF. CDR3 DNA sequence: TGTGCTAGTGGTTTGTTCCCTAGCAATGAGCAGTTCTTC.